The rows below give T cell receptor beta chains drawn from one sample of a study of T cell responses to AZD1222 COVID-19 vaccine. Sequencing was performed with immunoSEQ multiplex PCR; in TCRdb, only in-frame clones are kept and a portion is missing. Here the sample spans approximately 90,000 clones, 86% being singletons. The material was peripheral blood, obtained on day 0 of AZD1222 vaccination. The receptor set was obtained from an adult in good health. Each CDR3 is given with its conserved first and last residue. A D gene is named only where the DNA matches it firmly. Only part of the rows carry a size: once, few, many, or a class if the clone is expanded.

TGTGCCAGCAGGGCCAACTTAATTGGACAACCTGAGCAGTTCTTC	CASRANLIGQPEQFF	TRBV2	NA	TRBJ2-1	NA
TGTGCCATCAGTCAGAGCGGGGGGCCCCAAGAGACCCAGTACTTC	CAISQSGGPQETQYF	TRBV10-3	NA	TRBJ2-5	TRBD2
TGTGCCAGCAGTGGACTAGCAACAGATACGCAGTATTTT	CASSGLATDTQYF	TRBV2	NA	TRBJ2-3	TRBD2
TGTGCCAGCAGTTCGGACAGGGCAGGAGGTTCACCCCTCCACTTT	CASSSDRAGGSPLHF	TRBV7-2	once	TRBJ1-6	TRBD1
TGTGCCAGCTCACCCTCTGGGACCCCCAGCAATCAGCCCCAGCATTTT	CASSPSGTPSNQPQHF	TRBV18	NA	TRBJ1-5	NA
TGTGCCAGTAGCCCGGGACAGGGGAACACTGAAGCTTTCTTT	CASSPGQGNTEAFF	TRBV19	NA	TRBJ1-1	TRBD1
TGTGCCAGCAGCATCGGGACAGGGCACCAAGAGACCCAGTACTTC	CASSIGTGHQETQYF	TRBV5-8	NA	TRBJ2-5	TRBD1
TGTGCCGGCAGCGTAGCCTCGTATGGCTACACCTTC	CAGSVASYGYTF	TRBV9	once	TRBJ1-2	NA
TGTGCCTGGAGTTACGGAATCGGAGGCTACACCTTC	CAWSYGIGGYTF	TRBV30	once	TRBJ1-2	NA
TGCGCCAGCAGCGAGACAGGGGGCGGGAACACCGGGGAGCTGTTTTTT	CASSETGGGNTGELFF	TRBV5-1	few	TRBJ2-2	TRBD1
TGTGCCAGCAGTGAAAGGGGAACCAATCAGCCCCAGCATTTT	CASSERGTNQPQHF	TRBV6-1	once	TRBJ1-5	NA
TGTGCCAGCAGTCTGAACAGGGGGCAGGGTAATTCACCCCTCCACTTT	CASSLNRGQGNSPLHF	TRBV7-9	NA	TRBJ1-6	TRBD1
TGTGCCAGCAGCCAAGTATGGACCACTGGCGGGTCACCCCTCCACTTT	CASSQVWTTGGSPLHF	TRBV3-1/TRBV3-2	NA	TRBJ1-6	NA
TGTGCCAGCTCACCATGGACAGCTGGGACTGAAGCTTTCTTT	CASSPWTAGTEAFF	TRBV18	NA	TRBJ1-1	NA
TGTGCCAGCATTCCACCGGGCGGGCACTACAATGAGCAGTTCTTC	CASIPPGGHYNEQFF	TRBV6-6	NA	TRBJ2-1	NA
TGCGCCAGCAGCTTGGCCGGGGTAACCTATAATTCACCCCTCCACTTT	CASSLAGVTYNSPLHF	TRBV5-1	few	TRBJ1-6	NA
TGTGCCAGCAGCCGGGCGGAACACTCTGGAAACACCATATATTTT	CASSRAEHSGNTIYF	TRBV21-1	NA	TRBJ1-3	NA
TGCGCCAGCAGTGAGGCCACAGGGGGACAAGAGACCCAGTACTTC	CASSEATGGQETQYF	TRBV10-1	NA	TRBJ2-5	TRBD1
TGTGCCAGCAGCCGGGGACTAGCGGGGGGTGAAGAGCAGTACTTC	CASSRGLAGGEEQYF	TRBV5-4	NA	TRBJ2-7	TRBD2
TGTGCCAGCAGTTACTCGCCCAGGGGGTATGAGCAGTACTTC	CASSYSPRGYEQYF	TRBV6-5	NA	TRBJ2-7	TRBD1
TGCGCCAGCAGCCCGGGGGGAGGGGCAGGTGTGCAGTACTTC	CASSPGGGAGVQYF	TRBV5-1	NA	TRBJ2-7	TRBD2
TGTGCCACCAGTGATTTAAGCCAGGTGGGCACAGATACGCAGTATTTT	CATSDLSQVGTDTQYF	TRBV24-1	NA	TRBJ2-3	NA
TGTGCCAGCAGTTTAATCCCAGGGCTAGGTCAAGAGACCCAGTACTTC	CASSLIPGLGQETQYF	TRBV27	NA	TRBJ2-5	NA
TGTGCCAGCAGCCCAGGACAGGGAAGAGAGCAGTACTTC	CASSPGQGREQYF	TRBV7-9	NA	TRBJ2-7	TRBD1
TGTGCCAGCAGCAAAGGGGGCGCGGGGGCATATAGCAATCAGCCCCAGCATTTT	CASSKGGAGAYSNQPQHF	TRBV21-1	NA	TRBJ1-5	NA
TGTGCCAGCAGCTCTACACCAGACACTGAAGCTTTCTTT	CASSSTPDTEAFF	TRBV7-2	NA	TRBJ1-1	NA
TGTGCCAGCAGTTTTGCTGGGGCCGAGCAGTACTTC	CASSFAGAEQYF	TRBV27	NA	TRBJ2-7	NA
TGCGCCAGCAGCGCCGACGGGACAGGGTTTACCTACGAGCAGTACTTC	CASSADGTGFTYEQYF	TRBV5-1	NA	TRBJ2-7	TRBD1